Following are 21 T cell receptor beta chains from one sample sequenced in a study of shared clonotypes between healthy human individuals. The method was immunoSEQ multiplex PCR; TCRdb's version includes in-frame clones alone and lacks a portion of them. The sample contains 2 million to 3 million clones, 90% to 95% of which appear only once. The specimen sequenced was naive CD4+ T cells from PBMCs. Subset noted: CD45RA+ positively selected. These receptors were obtained from a man aged 18 to 30 in good health. Some clones in this sample may be carry-over from other donors' samples.

The rearrangement joins TRBV28 to TRBJ2-5; D is perhaps TRBD1 or TRBD2 (5 bases each). The J call may not be correct, given that the DNA end is closer to TRBJ2-7. This CDR3 has 14 amino acids. Germline loops: CDR1 MDHEN, CDR2 SYDVKM. This CDR3 is CASSLLRGAYEQYF. DNA for the CDR3: TGTGCCAGCAGTTTATTGAGGGGAGCCTACGAGCAGTACTTC.

V and J are TRBV9 and TRBJ1-5; TRBD1 matches at 11 bases. Trimming at V came to 0 bases and at J to 7 bases, leaving 3 bases not matched to a gene. Germline V gives CDR1 SGDLS, CDR2 YYNGEE. The CDR3 consists of 15 residues. CDR3 amino acids: CASSVEGTGGQPQHF. In nucleotides, the CDR3 is TGTGCCAGCAGCGTAGAAGGGACAGGGGGACAGCCCCAGCATTTT.

The gene calls are TRBV7-8 and TRBJ2-2; TRBD1 matches at 12 bases. The germline CDR1 and CDR2 sequences are SGHVS and FQNEAQ. With 5 bases clipped from V and 6 bases from J, the junction kept 4 bases outside the gene matches. The CDR3 has 15 residues. The CDR3 reads CASSPRDRGPGELFF. The DNA of the CDR3 is TGTGCCAGCAGCCCCCGGGACAGGGGGCCCGGGGAGCTGTTTTTT. The whole variable domain, remainder taken from reference TRBV7-8 and TRBJ2-2, is GAGVSQSPRYKVAKRGQDVALRCDPISGHVSLFWYQQALGQGPEFLTYFQNEAQLDKSGLPSDRFFAERPEGSVSTLKIQRTQQEDSAVYLCASSPRDRGPGELFFGEGSRLTVL.

The gene calls are TRBV5-1 and TRBJ2-5; D tentatively reads TRBD1 or TRBD2 (5 bases each). The DNA matches TRBJ2-7 better at its end, which makes the J call doubtful. The CDR3 loop spans 14 amino acids. The germline gives CDR1 SGHRS, CDR2 YFSETQ. CDR3 protein: CASSLNGATNEQYF. Written as DNA, the CDR3 is TGCGCCAGCAGCTTGAACGGGGCGACGAACGAGCAGTACTTC.

This rearrangement joins TRBV19 to TRBJ1-6; a possible D gene is TRBD1 (5 bases). This CDR3 region has 16 residues. V lost 3 bases and J 7 bases, leaving 16 bases between the germline ends. CDR1 and CDR2 (germline): LNHDA, SQIVND (reference sequence). CDR3 loop: CASSMGPSARNSPLHF. The DNA of the CDR3 is TGTGCCAGTAGTATGGGACCCTCAGCAAGGAATTCACCCCTCCACTTT.

This chain links TRBV10-1 with TRBJ2-1; 7 nucleotides align to TRBD1. The CDR3 is made up of 17 amino acids. V shed 3 bases and J 0 bases; nucleotides not matched to a gene: 8. CDR1 and CDR2 from the germline V gene are WNHNN and SYGVQD (reference sequence). CDR3 sequence reads: CASSEGGGDSSYNEQFF. The CDR3 coding sequence is TGCGCCAGCAGTGAAGGGGGCGGAGACAGCTCCTACAATGAGCAGTTCTTC.

The chain employs TRBV15 and TRBJ2-2; D unresolved. Germline lookup yields CDR1 LNHNV and CDR2 YYDKDF (reference sequence). The CDR3 is 12 amino acids. Trimming cost V 1 base and J 7 bases, with 4 bases left between them. The CDR3 here is CATSRAGGELFF. The CDR3 bases are TGTGCCACCAGCAGAGCAGGCGGGGAGCTGTTTTTT.

Written as DNA, the CDR3 is TGTGCCAGCAGCTTCGCGGGGTCACCCCTCCACTTT. As protein: CASSFAGSPLHF. This chain joins TRBV5-4 and TRBJ1-6; D uncertain. The CDR3 extends over 12 amino acids. Germline V lookup: CDR1 SGHNT, CDR2 YYREEE (reference sequence). V was clipped by 2 bases and J by 10 bases, with 7 bases between them.

In the case of this clone: The same CDR3 also results from other DNA sequences found in this sample. The V gene is TRBV18, the J gene TRBJ1-1, with D maybe TRBD1 (6 bases). Trimming took off 6 bases at V and 2 bases at J, with 10 bases between the two ends. There are 13 residues in the CDR3. Germline CDR1 is KGHSH and CDR2 is LQKENI. CDR3 protein: CASSEDRNTEAFF. Written as DNA, the CDR3 is TGTGCCAGCTCCGAGGACAGAAACACTGAAGCTTTCTTT.

The chain links TRBV6-1 to TRBJ1-2; D remains unclear. CDR3 length equals 13 residues. V dropped 6 bases and J dropped 2 bases, with 10 bases sitting between them. The germline V gene encodes CDR1 MNHNS and CDR2 SASEGT. In DNA, the CDR3 is TGTGCCAGCAGCCCCGACCCCAACTATGGCTACACCTTC. Its translation: CASSPDPNYGYTF.

The J gene is TRBJ1-2, the V gene TRBV6-1; 10 nucleotides agree with TRBD1. This CDR3 is 14 amino acids long. With 9 bases clipped from V and 1 base from J, the junction kept 5 bases outside the gene matches. CDR1 and CDR2 from the germline V gene are MNHNS and SASEGT. The CDR3 DNA follows: TGTGCCAGTAAGTGGGACAGGGGTAACTATGGCTACACCTTC. Translated, it gives CASKWDRGNYGYTF.

The genes are TRBV7-9 and TRBJ1-5, with unresolved D. Trimming took off 1 base at V and 3 bases at J, with 10 bases between the two ends. This CDR3 has 15 amino acids. Germline V gives CDR1 SEHNR, CDR2 FQNEAQ (reference sequence). The CDR3, as DNA: TGTGCCAGCAGCTTAGGTCCAGTCTACAATCAGCCCCAGCATTTT. Its translation: CASSLGPVYNQPQHF.

CDR3 loop: CASSIGGPEVTIYF. CDR3 nucleotides: TGTGCCAGTAGTATCGGGGGACCCGAAGTCACCATATATTTT. This rearrangement joins TRBV19 to TRBJ1-3; weak D call: TRBD1 (5 bases). The germline V and J ends were trimmed by 3 bases and 9 bases, with 15 bases remaining between them. The CDR3 runs to 14 residues. Germline V lookup: CDR1 LNHDA, CDR2 SQIVND (reference sequence).

This sequence joins TRBV5-6 and TRBJ2-1; D might be TRBD1 (5 bases). Germline V CDR1 and CDR2: SGHDT, YYEEEE. V was shortened by 3 bases and J by 4 bases, with 17 bases between the two germline ends. This CDR3 comprises 16 residues. The CDR3 nucleotides read TGTGCCAGCAGCTGGGGCCAGCGACAAAGGTACAATGAGCAGTTCTTC. Translation gives CASSWGQRQRYNEQFF.

CDR3 bases: TGTGCCAGCAGTGACGAGGGCTATGGCTACACCTTC. This encodes CASSDEGYGYTF. The V gene is TRBV6-1, the J gene TRBJ1-2; D is unresolved. This CDR3 region has 12 residues. The germline V gene has CDR1 MNHNS and CDR2 SASEGT. V gave up 3 bases and J gave up 4 bases, with 6 bases separating them.

V gene TRBV5-8 combines with J gene TRBJ2-6; no clear D gene. The V and J ends lost 1 base and 2 bases respectively, with 7 bases between them. The CDR3 has 15 amino acids. Germline V lookup: CDR1 SGHTS, CDR2 YDEGEE. The CDR3 is CASSLTRAGANVLTF. The CDR3 DNA reads TGTGCCAGCAGCTTGACGAGAGCTGGGGCCAACGTCCTGACTTTC.

The chain employs TRBV27 and TRBJ1-5; no reliable D call. The CDR3 spans 15 residues. V lost 2 bases, J lost 2 bases, and 10 bases lay in between. Germline assignment: CDR1 MNHEY and CDR2 SMNVEV (reference sequence). CDR3 amino acids: CASSLRGFGNQPQHF. The CDR3 DNA is TGTGCCAGCAGTTTACGTGGATTCGGCAATCAGCCCCAGCATTTT.

The rearrangement uses TRBV12-2 and TRBJ2-7. TRBV12-2 is marked as a pseudogene. The CDR3 runs to 14 residues. The CDR3 protein is CASRFGPSHHEQYF. Written as DNA, the CDR3 is TGTGCAAGTCGCTTCGGACCCTCCCACCACGAGCAGTACTTC.

The gene calls are TRBV28 and TRBJ1-3, with 9 bases fitting TRBD1. The junction had 11 bases not matched to a gene; V was cut back by 7 bases and J by 4 bases. There are 16 residues in the CDR3. The V gene's germline CDR1 is MDHEN and CDR2 SYDVKM. CDR3 protein: CASTGLRQGGGNTIYF. CDR3 nucleotides: TGTGCCAGCACCGGATTGAGACAGGGGGGGGGAAACACCATATATTTT.

Comment on this clone: This sample also contains other DNA sequences that code for the same CDR3. The rearrangement links TRBV5-1 to TRBJ2-1, with 9 bases that match TRBD1. Germline CDR1 is SGHRS and CDR2 is YFSETQ. V gave up 4 bases and J gave up 8 bases; unmatched junction bases: 7. The CDR3 is made up of 14 amino acids. The CDR3 DNA reads TGCGCCAGCAGCCCCGGAACAGGGGGCGATGAGCAGTTCTTC. Translating gives CASSPGTGGDEQFF.

This clone appeared once. The chain has TRBV7-9 and TRBJ2-7; D is perhaps TRBD1 or TRBD2 (5 bases each). From germline, CDR1 is SEHNR and CDR2 FQNEAQ (reference sequence). The CDR3 contains 15 residues. V lost 1 base to trimming and J lost 0 bases, with 10 bases between them. The DNA for the CDR3 is TGTGCCAGCAGCTTAGTGGGGGAATTCTCCTACGAGCAGTACTTC. This sequence encodes CASSLVGEFSYEQYF.